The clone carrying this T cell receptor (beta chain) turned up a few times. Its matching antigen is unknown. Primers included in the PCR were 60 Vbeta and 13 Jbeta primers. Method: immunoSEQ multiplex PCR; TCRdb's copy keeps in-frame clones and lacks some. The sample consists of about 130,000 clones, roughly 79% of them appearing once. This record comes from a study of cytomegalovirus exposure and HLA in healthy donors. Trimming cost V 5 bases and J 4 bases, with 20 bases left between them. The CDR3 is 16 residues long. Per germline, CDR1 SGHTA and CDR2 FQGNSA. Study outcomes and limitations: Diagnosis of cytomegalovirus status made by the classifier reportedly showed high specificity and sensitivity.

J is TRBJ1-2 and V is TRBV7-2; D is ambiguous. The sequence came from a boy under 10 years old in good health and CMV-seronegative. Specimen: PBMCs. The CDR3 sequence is CASSPTLSGTGYGYTF. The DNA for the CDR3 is TGTGCCAGCAGCCCCACCTTATCCGGTACGGGCTATGGCTACACCTTC.